Listed here are 27 T cell receptor beta chains from one sample, sequenced in a study of shared clonotypes between healthy human individuals. The protocol was immunoSEQ multiplex PCR, while the TCRdb copy is restricted to in-frame clones and leaves out a portion. The data hold under 1 million clones, with 95% to 97% observed a single time. CD45RO-negative, CCR7-positively selected cells formed the naive CD8 fraction, excluding terminally differentiated effector memory CD45RA+ cells. Sequenced: naive CD8+ T cells sorted from blood. These receptor sequences come from a man aged 25 to 45 in good health.

This rearrangement joins TRBV27 to TRBJ2-7; TRBD1 aligns across 9 bases. CDR3 length: 16 amino acids. Germline V CDR1 and CDR2: MNHEY, SMNVEV (reference sequence). The V and J ends lost 4 bases and 2 bases, in that order; junction bases with no gene match: 9. The CDR3 DNA reads TGTGCCAGCAGTTCCATCGGGACAGGGTTTACCTACGAGCAGTACTTC. Translated, it gives CASSSIGTGFTYEQYF.

The chain employs TRBV11-2 and TRBJ2-3; D may be TRBD2 (5 bases). The V gene lost 1 base and the J gene lost 6 bases, with 14 bases spanning the gap. Germline CDR1 and CDR2: SGHAT and FQNNGV. The CDR3 sequence is 15 residues long. CDR3 in amino acids: CASSLGGRHVDTQYF. Written as DNA, the CDR3 is TGTGCCAGCAGCTTAGGAGGGAGACACGTCGATACGCAGTATTTT.

The chain recombines TRBV7-8 with TRBJ2-5; tentatively, D is TRBD1 or TRBD2 (6 bases each). The CDR3 length is 16 residues. Trimming stripped 4 bases from V and 6 bases from J, with 21 bases between. Looked up from germline, CDR1 is SGHVS and CDR2 is FQNEAQ. CDR3 residues: CASSSGAGTLRKTQYF. DNA of the CDR3: TGTGCCAGCAGCTCGGGGGCTGGGACTTTGAGGAAGACCCAGTACTTC.

This chain uses TRBV7-6 with TRBJ2-7, with D perhaps assigned TRBD1 or TRBD2 (5 bases each). V lost 1 base, J lost 3 bases, and 10 bases lay in between. The CDR3 totals 14 residues. CDR1 is SGHVS, CDR2 FNYEAQ, per germline. CDR3 DNA sequence: TGTGCCAGCAGCTTAGGGGACGGTAGCTACGAGCAGTACTTC. Its protein is CASSLGDGSYEQYF.

The gene calls are TRBV12-5 and TRBJ1-2; D gene ambiguous. CDR3 size: 12 residues. With 8 bases removed from V and 8 bases from J, the gap between germline ends came to 15 bases. Germline loops: CDR1 LGHNT, CDR2 FRNRAP. The CDR3 bases are TGTGCTAGTAGCGGGGATATGGGAGGCTACACCTTC. The encoded protein is CASSGDMGGYTF.

The chain is built from TRBV2 and TRBJ1-1, with D possibly matching TRBD1 (6 bases). Trimming left V 7 bases short and J 1 base short, with 7 bases between. Germline-derived CDR1 and CDR2 are SNHLY and FYNNEI. This CDR3 is 12 amino acids long. Here the CDR3 reads CASKTGNTEAFF. DNA for the CDR3: TGTGCCAGCAAGACAGGGAACACTGAAGCTTTCTTT.

The rearrangement links TRBV7-3 to TRBJ2-7, with D hard to call. This CDR3 contains 15 residues. Germline loops: CDR1 SGHTA, CDR2 FQGTGA. Trimming shortened V by 4 bases and J by 0 bases, and 13 bases separated the two germline ends. The CDR3 loop reads CASSYSPESSYEQYF. The CDR3 region has the DNA TGTGCCAGCAGCTACAGTCCCGAATCCTCCTACGAGCAGTACTTC.

The gene calls are TRBV2 and TRBJ1-4; 7 bases align to TRBD1. The CDR3 consists of 12 residues. From germline, CDR1 is SNHLY and CDR2 FYNNEI. The V and J ends lost 9 bases and 7 bases, in that order; junction bases with no gene match: 5. CDR3 bases: TGTGCCAGTTACAGGGGAATTGAAAAACTGTTTTTT. It specifies CASYRGIEKLFF. The full variable domain, in which reference TRBV2 and TRBJ1-4 provide the parts outside the CDR3, is EPEVTQTPSHQVTQMGQEVILRCVPISNHLYFYWYRQILGQKVEFLVSFYNNEISEKSEIFDDQFSVERPDGSNFTLKIRSTKLEDSAMYFCASYRGIEKLFFGSGTQLSVL.

The V and J genes are TRBV7-9 and TRBJ2-1; 14 nucleotides line up with TRBD2. CDR1 is SEHNR and CDR2 is FQNEAQ in the germline V gene (reference sequence). The CDR3 covers 15 residues. The junction had 2 bases not matched to a gene; V was cut back by 5 bases and J by 5 bases. CDR3 residues: CASSQGLAGDNEQFF. CDR3 nucleotide sequence: TGTGCCAGCAGCCAGGGACTAGCGGGGGACAATGAGCAGTTCTTC.

The V gene is TRBV5-8, the J gene TRBJ1-1; D is perhaps TRBD1 (5 bases). Trimming shortened V by 3 bases and J by 1 base, and 19 bases separated the two germline ends. The CDR3 runs to 17 residues. Germline assignment: CDR1 SGHTS and CDR2 YDEGEE. Here the CDR3 reads CASSSPGTKAENTEAFF. The CDR3 DNA is TGTGCCAGCAGCTCCCCAGGGACTAAGGCTGAGAACACTGAAGCTTTCTTT.

The chain links TRBV5-1 to TRBJ2-7; TRBD2 matches 9 bases. Germline loops: CDR1 SGHRS, CDR2 YFSETQ. V trimming: 2 bases; J trimming: 5 bases; junction bases outside the gene matches: 5. This CDR3 spans 14 amino acids. CDR3 nucleotides: TGCGCCAGCAGCTTTAGCGGGAGTTCCCACGAGCAGTACTTC. It yields the protein CASSFSGSSHEQYF.

This chain connects TRBV6-5 to TRBJ1-2; TRBD1 is a possible D gene (6 bases). This CDR3 is 15 amino acids long. V lost 0 bases to trimming and J lost 7 bases, with 15 bases between them. Per germline, CDR1 MNHEY and CDR2 SVGAGI. The CDR3 sequence: CASSYSGQGSFGYTF. The DNA of the CDR3 is TGTGCCAGCAGTTACTCGGGGCAGGGGAGTTTTGGCTACACCTTC.

The chain combines TRBV27 with TRBJ1-5; 8 bases fit TRBD1. The CDR3 extends over 13 amino acids. The germline gives CDR1 MNHEY, CDR2 SMNVEV (reference sequence). The J segment lost 8 bases and the V segment lost 6 bases, leaving 6 bases of the junction unmatched. Here the CDR3 DNA reads TGTGCCAGCAGGCCGACAGGGGATGAGCCCCAGCATTTT. Its protein product is CASRPTGDEPQHF.

The table lists this clone with a few counts. Within the sample, other DNA sequences also encode this same CDR3. This chain connects TRBV27 to TRBJ2-1; D call uncertain. The CDR3 sequence is 13 residues long. The germline V gene encodes CDR1 MNHEY and CDR2 SMNVEV (reference sequence). V dropped 2 bases and J dropped 0 bases, with 2 bases sitting between them. The CDR3 loop is CASSLSSYNEQFF. In DNA, the CDR3 is TGTGCCAGCAGTTTAAGCTCCTACAATGAGCAGTTCTTC.

The chain carries TRBV4-1 and TRBJ2-3; D is unclear. Trimming pared 1 base from V and 2 bases from J, leaving 10 bases between. The CDR3 has 15 residues. Per germline, CDR1 MGHRA and CDR2 YSYEKL. The CDR3 reads CASSQGPYDTDTQYF. The CDR3 DNA sequence: TGCGCCAGCAGCCAAGGCCCGTACGACACAGATACGCAGTATTTT.

V usage is TRBV13 and J usage is TRBJ2-1; 12 bases are a match to TRBD2. The CDR3 spans 16 residues. Germline assignment: CDR1 PRHDT and CDR2 FYEKMQ (reference sequence). Unmatched junction bases numbered 3, after V lost 2 bases and J lost 4 bases. CDR3 DNA: TGTGCCAGCAGCTTAATAGGACTAGCGGGATACAATGAGCAGTTCTTC. Its protein product is CASSLIGLAGYNEQFF.

The chain carries TRBV6-1 and TRBJ2-1, with D possibly matching TRBD1 (6 bases). Trimming shortened V by 1 base and J by 7 bases, and 17 bases separated the two germline ends. The CDR3 extends over 16 amino acids. Germline V CDR1 and CDR2: MNHNS, SASEGT. CDR3 in amino acids: CASSEGSQGPLNEQFF. In nucleotides, the CDR3 is TGTGCCAGCAGTGAAGGATCCCAGGGGCCATTGAATGAGCAGTTCTTC.

The chain joins TRBV7-6 to TRBJ2-7, with 10 nucleotides matching TRBD2. Losses at the gene ends were 0 bases for V and 2 bases for J; bases not matched to a gene: 4. Germline CDR1 SGHVS, CDR2 FNYEAQ. The CDR3 spans 16 residues. The CDR3 sequence is CASSLAGLARTYEQYF. CDR3 bases: TGTGCCAGCAGCTTAGCGGGACTAGCGCGAACCTACGAGCAGTACTTC.

Turning to this clone: The sample contains more than one DNA sequence encoding this CDR3. This chain links TRBV29-1 with TRBJ1-1, with no clear D. The CDR3 sequence is 12 residues long. Trimming took 2 bases from V and 1 from J, leaving 5 bases between them. Germline assignment: CDR1 SQVTM and CDR2 ANQGSEA. CDR3 sequence: CSVEKGNTEAFF. In nucleotides, the CDR3 is TGCAGCGTTGAAAAAGGGAACACTGAAGCTTTCTTT.

The table lists this clone with a count of one. The CDR3 reads CASRLEANQPQHF. The CDR3 region has the DNA TGCGCCAGCAGGTTAGAGGCAAATCAGCCCCAGCATTTT. The chain recombines TRBV5-1 with TRBJ1-5; D is unclear. The CDR3 runs 13 residues. Deletions cut 5 bases from V and 4 bases from J, with 10 bases between. CDR1 is SGHRS and CDR2 is YFSETQ in the germline V gene.

This chain links TRBV5-6 with TRBJ2-7; weak D call: TRBD1 (5 bases). V shed 5 bases and J shed 4 bases, with 16 bases lying between them. CDR1 and CDR2 (germline): SGHDT, YYEEEE. The CDR3 length is 14 residues. This CDR3 reads CASSRGQRDYEQYF. The CDR3 bases are TGTGCCAGCAGTCGAGGACAAAGAGATTACGAGCAGTACTTC.

The gene calls are TRBV6-1 and TRBJ2-2; D is unresolved. CDR3 length: 15 amino acids. V lost 0 bases and J lost 6, with 11 bases in between. From germline, CDR1 is MNHNS and CDR2 SASEGT. CDR3 amino acids: CASSEAGQFAGELFF. The CDR3 DNA reads TGTGCCAGCAGTGAAGCAGGGCAGTTCGCCGGGGAGCTGTTTTTT.

A word on this clone: Additional DNA sequences in this sample encode the identical CDR3. The chain is built from TRBV27 and TRBJ2-7; no clear D gene. The CDR3 contains 12 residues. Germline lookup yields CDR1 MNHEY and CDR2 SMNVEV (reference sequence). The V end was cut by 5 bases, the J end by 1 base, with 6 bases between. This CDR3 is CASSGQSYEQYF. Written as DNA, the CDR3 is TGTGCCAGCAGTGGCCAATCCTACGAGCAGTACTTC.

This clone has just one count. The J gene is TRBJ2-7, the V gene TRBV27; 9 bases fit TRBD2. V was clipped by 6 bases and J by 1 base; unmatched bases: 4. Germline CDR1 is MNHEY and CDR2 is SMNVEV (reference sequence). This CDR3 spans 14 amino acids. The CDR3 DNA reads as TGTGCCAGCAGGGAGACTAGCGGTTCCTACGAGCAGTACTTC. Translating gives CASRETSGSYEQYF.

The chain employs TRBV6-5 and TRBJ2-3; no definite D call. Germline V gene lookup returns CDR1 MNHEY and CDR2 SVGAGI. Trimming took off 5 bases at V and 7 bases at J, with 16 bases between the two ends. The CDR3 runs 14 residues. CDR3: CASSTPTDLHTQYF. In DNA form, the CDR3 reads TGTGCCAGCAGTACTCCGACCGATCTGCATACGCAGTATTTT.

This clone is a singleton in its sample. The chain couples TRBV7-9 to TRBJ2-7; tentative D call: TRBD1 (5 bases). The germline CDR1 and CDR2 sequences are SEHNR and FQNEAQ (reference sequence). The CDR3 covers 16 residues. V shed 3 bases and J shed 4 bases, with 19 bases lying between them. CDR3 DNA: TGTGCCAGCAGCTTTTACGGCCAGGGAAGGTCTTACGAGCAGTACTTC. Protein: CASSFYGQGRSYEQYF. The variable domain in full, completed from reference TRBV7-9 and TRBJ2-7, reads DTGVSQNPRHKITKRGQNVTFRCDPISEHNRLYWYRQTLGQGPEFLTYFQNEAQLEKSRLLSDRFSAERPKGSFSTLEIQRTEQGDSAMYLCASSFYGQGRSYEQYFGPGTRLTVT.

Worth noting for this clone: The same CDR3 also results from other DNA sequences found in this sample. This chain links TRBV6-5 with TRBJ2-1; no clear D gene. V was clipped by 4 bases and J by 1 base, with 5 bases between them. The germline V gene encodes CDR1 MNHEY and CDR2 SVGAGI. The CDR3 is 13 amino acids. Here the CDR3 reads CASSSGSYNEQFF. For the CDR3, the DNA is TGTGCCAGCAGTTCGGGTTCCTACAATGAGCAGTTCTTC.